The 9 T cell receptor beta chains reported below all come from one sample, sequenced in a study of T cell changes during pregnancy in multiple sclerosis (dated by TCRdb to between 2017 and 2020). Receptor libraries were prepared by the immunoSEQ multiplex PCR assay. TCRdb limited this immuneACCESS table to in-frame rearrangements with V and J called. A share of clones is missing; checked studies link under half to unresolved V genes, and the rest is unexplained. The sample contains 80,000 or so clones, nearly 95% of them found a single time. The leading ten clones occupy approximately 0.92% of the sample. Material: peripheral blood, obtained in the second trimester of pregnancy. The receptors stem from a female donor in good health, enrolled as a control in a pregnancy study.

This clone was observed a single time. The CDR3 sequence is CASSFGNRGIYEQYF. The DNA for the CDR3 is TGCGCCAGCAGCTTTGGAAACAGGGGAATCTACGAGCAGTACTTC. The J gene is TRBJ2-7, the V gene TRBV5-1; 7 bases fit TRBD1. Germline V gives CDR1 SGHRS, CDR2 YFSETQ. The CDR3 is 15 residues long. The ends lost 2 bases at V and 3 bases at J; junction bases unmatched: 8.

The genes are TRBV5-5 and TRBJ2-1; 15 bases are shared with TRBD2. CDR3 length: 17 residues. Germline CDR1 is SGHKS and CDR2 is YYEKEE (reference sequence). V lost 4 bases, J lost 5 bases, and 7 bases stayed unmatched. The chain's CDR3 is CASSPRTSGRADNEQFF. CDR3 nucleotide sequence: TGTGCCAGCAGCCCGCGGACTAGCGGGAGGGCCGACAATGAGCAGTTCTTC.

This sequence joins TRBV5-1 and TRBJ2-7, with 9 bases aligning to TRBD2. V was pared by 4 bases and J by 9 bases, with 8 bases of the junction left unmatched. CDR3 length equals 13 residues. Germline lookup yields CDR1 SGHRS and CDR2 YFSETQ. As DNA, the CDR3 is TGCGCCAGCAGCCAGTATAGCGGGAGCGGGCAGTACTTC. Its protein is CASSQYSGSGQYF.

The chain carries TRBV19 and TRBJ2-7, with a weak D call TRBD1 (5 bases). Germline V CDR1 and CDR2: LNHDA, SQIVND (reference sequence). Trimming removed 3 bases from V and 1 base from J, with 10 bases in between. The CDR3 runs 14 residues. The DNA for the CDR3 is TGTGCCAGTAGTATGCAGGGTTGGTCCTACGAGCAGTACTTC. This encodes CASSMQGWSYEQYF.

The V gene is TRBV2, the J gene TRBJ2-5, with 9 bases identical to TRBD1. Germline V gene data show CDR1 as SNHLY and CDR2 as FYNNEI. The J segment lost 5 bases and the V segment lost 1 base, leaving 5 bases of the junction unmatched. CDR3 length: 15 amino acids. This CDR3 is CASSEGHRGPETQYF. The DNA for the CDR3 is TGTGCCAGCAGTGAAGGGCACAGGGGGCCTGAGACCCAGTACTTC.

The chain combines TRBV5-4 with TRBJ2-7; TRBD2 aligns across 8 bases. The germline CDR1 and CDR2 sequences are SGHNT and YYREEE (reference sequence). The CDR3 contains 14 residues. Germline trimming cut 4 bases from V and 0 bases from J; bases unmatched to any gene: 3. CDR3 sequence reads: CASSQTSASYEQYF. The CDR3 bases are TGTGCCAGCAGCCAGACTAGCGCCTCCTACGAGCAGTACTTC.

The V and J genes are TRBV6-5 and TRBJ1-3; possible D gene TRBD1, 6 bases. V was clipped by 10 bases and J by 8 bases, with 18 bases between them. Germline CDR1 MNHEY, CDR2 SVGAGI. The CDR3 runs 13 residues. The CDR3 region has the DNA TGTGCCACCGAGGACAGTATTGTGCACACCATATATTTT. Its protein product is CATEDSIVHTIYF.

The genes are TRBV28 and TRBJ1-4, with TRBD1 matching 7 bases. The CDR3 consists of 15 residues. The germline CDR1 and CDR2 sequences are MDHEN and SYDVKM. The V segment lost 5 bases and the J segment 8 bases; nucleotides outside the gene matches: 11. CDR3 loop: CASSPRQGKDEKLFF. In DNA form, the CDR3 reads TGTGCCAGCAGTCCTAGACAGGGTAAAGACGAAAAACTGTTTTTT.

V usage is TRBV7-8 and J usage is TRBJ2-2, with TRBD2 identical over 8 bases. The germline V gene has CDR1 SGHVS and CDR2 FQNEAQ. Trimming removed 5 bases from V and 8 bases from J; junction bases left unmatched: 10. CDR3 length: 15 amino acids. CDR3 in DNA: TGTGCCAGCAGCCCTCAGAGCGGGAGCTGGGGGGAGCTGTTTTTT. Its protein is CASSPQSGSWGELFF.